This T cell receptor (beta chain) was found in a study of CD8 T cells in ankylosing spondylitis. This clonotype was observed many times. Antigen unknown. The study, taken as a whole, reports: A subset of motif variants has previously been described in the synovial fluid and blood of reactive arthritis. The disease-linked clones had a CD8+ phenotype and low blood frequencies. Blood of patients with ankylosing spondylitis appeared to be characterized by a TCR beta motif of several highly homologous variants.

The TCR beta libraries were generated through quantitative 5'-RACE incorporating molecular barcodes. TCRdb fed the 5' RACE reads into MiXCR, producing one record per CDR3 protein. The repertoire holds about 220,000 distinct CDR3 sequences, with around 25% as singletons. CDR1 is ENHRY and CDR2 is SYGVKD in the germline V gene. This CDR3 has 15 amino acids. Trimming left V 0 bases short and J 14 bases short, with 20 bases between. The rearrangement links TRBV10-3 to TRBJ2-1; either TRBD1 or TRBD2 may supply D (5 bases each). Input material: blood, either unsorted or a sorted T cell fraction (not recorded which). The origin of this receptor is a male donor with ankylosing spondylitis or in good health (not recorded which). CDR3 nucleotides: TGTGCCATCAGTGAGTCGATGGGGGACGGCAATTTGAAGTTCTTC. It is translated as CAISESMGDGNLKFF.